A selection of T cell receptor beta chains follows, all from one sample in a study of blood T cells in healthy people across ages. TCRdb processed the 5' RACE reads anew with MiXCR; each CDR3 protein has one entry. The sample has 1.5 million to 2 million distinct CDR3 sequences; roughly two fifths are singletons. Sequenced input: blood. The receptors shown here come from a human donor in good health. CDR3s include the opening cysteine and the closing phenylalanine or tryptophan. A D gene is named only where the DNA matches it firmly. Size values are once, few and many counts, or a class for expanded clones, and some rows have none.

- - TRBJ2-5 TRBV9 CASSVEWGSSETQYF TGTGCCAGCAGCGTAGAGTGGGGTTCGTCAGAGACCCAGTACTTC
- many TRBJ2-3 TRBV12-3/TRBV12-4 CASSLGLGTQYF TGTGCCAGCAGTTTGGGGTTGGGTACGCAGTATTTT
- few TRBJ1-5 TRBV29-1 CSATIGNQPQHF TGCAGCGCAACTATAGGCAATCAGCCCCAGCATTTT
- - TRBJ1-2 TRBV3-1 CASSQGLSDGYTF TGTGCCAGCAGCCAAGGGCTGTCGGATGGCTACACCTTC
- - TRBJ2-1 TRBV29-1 CSASRRPEQFF TGCAGCGCCAGCAGGAGGCCTGAGCAGTTCTTC
- - TRBJ1-2 TRBV29-1 CSVEDPGLDYGYTF TGCAGCGTTGAAGATCCCGGGCTTGACTATGGCTACACCTTC
TRBD1 - TRBJ1-2 TRBV4-2 CASSQEGQPNYGYTF TGTGCCAGCAGCCAGGAGGGACAGCCTAACTATGGCTACACCTTC
- - TRBJ2-1 TRBV3-1 CASSQGRLDNYNEQFF TGTGCCAGCAGCCAAGGTCGCCTAGACAACTACAATGAGCAGTTCTTC
TRBD1 few TRBJ2-7 TRBV6-6 CASSYYGPRGRYEQYF TGTGCCAGCAGTTACTACGGTCCCAGGGGGCGATACGAGCAGTACTTC
- - TRBJ1-6 TRBV7-8 CASSLTGSLSLNNSPLHF TGTGCCAGCAGCTTAACAGGGTCACTCTCATTAAATAATTCACCCCTCCACTTT
- many TRBJ2-5 TRBV7-9 CASSLPVGDHQETQYF TGTGCCAGCAGCTTACCAGTAGGAGACCACCAAGAGACCCAGTACTTC
- - TRBJ1-5 TRBV28 CASSGGDGGNQPQHF TGTGCCAGCAGTGGAGGGGACGGGGGCAATCAGCCCCAGCATTTT
TRBD1 - TRBJ2-7 TRBV29-1 CSVAGQGFYEQYF TGCAGCGTTGCGGGACAGGGCTTCTACGAGCAGTACTTC
- many TRBJ1-1 TRBV29-1 CSVAPWEKEAFF TGCAGCGTGGCCCCTTGGGAGAAAGAAGCTTTCTTT
TRBD2 - TRBJ2-3 TRBV27 CASMTSGGTDTQYF TGTGCCAGCATGACTAGCGGGGGCACAGATACGCAGTATTTT
TRBD1 - TRBJ2-7 TRBV6-5 CASSRGQGFNEQYF TGTGCCAGCAGCCGGGGACAGGGGTTTAACGAGCAGTACTTC
- few TRBJ1-2 TRBV7-2 CASSLGVGRGYTF TGTGCCAGCAGCTTAGGAGTGGGACGAGGCTACACCTTC
TRBD1 few TRBJ1-5 TRBV7-2 CASSSNRGRSNQPQHF TGTGCCAGCAGCTCGAACAGGGGGAGAAGCAATCAGCCCCAGCATTTT